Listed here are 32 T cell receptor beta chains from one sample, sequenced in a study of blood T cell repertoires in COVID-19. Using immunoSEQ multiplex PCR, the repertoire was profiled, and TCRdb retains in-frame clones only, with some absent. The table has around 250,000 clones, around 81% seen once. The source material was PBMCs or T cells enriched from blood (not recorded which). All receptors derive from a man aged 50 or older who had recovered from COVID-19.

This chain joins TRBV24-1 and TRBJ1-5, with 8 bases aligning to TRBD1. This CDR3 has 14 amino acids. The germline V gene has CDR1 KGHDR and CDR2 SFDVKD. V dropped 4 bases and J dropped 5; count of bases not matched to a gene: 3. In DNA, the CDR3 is TGTGCCACCAGTGAGCGGACAGGGTATCAGCCCCAGCATTTT. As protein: CATSERTGYQPQHF.

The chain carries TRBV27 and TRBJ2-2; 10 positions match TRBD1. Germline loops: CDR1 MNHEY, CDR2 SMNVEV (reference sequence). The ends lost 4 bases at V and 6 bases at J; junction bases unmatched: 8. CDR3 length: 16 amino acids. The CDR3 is CASSSTGTGVSGELFF. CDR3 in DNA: TGTGCCAGCAGTTCGACGGGGACAGGGGTATCCGGGGAGCTGTTTTTT.

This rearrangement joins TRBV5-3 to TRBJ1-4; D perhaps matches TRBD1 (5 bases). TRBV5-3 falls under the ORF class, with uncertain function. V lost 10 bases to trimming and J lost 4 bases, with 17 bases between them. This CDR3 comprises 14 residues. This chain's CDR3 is CALKNGGYNEKLFF. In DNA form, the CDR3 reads TGTGCCTTAAAGAATGGGGGGTATAATGAAAAACTGTTTTTT.

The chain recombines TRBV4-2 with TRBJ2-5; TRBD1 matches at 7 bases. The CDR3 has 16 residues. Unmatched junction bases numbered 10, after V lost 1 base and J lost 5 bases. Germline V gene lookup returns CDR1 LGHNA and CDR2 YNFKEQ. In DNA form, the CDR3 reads TGTGCCAGCAGCCAAGCGGGTTGGGGACAGTCGGAGACCCAGTACTTC. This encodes CASSQAGWGQSETQYF.

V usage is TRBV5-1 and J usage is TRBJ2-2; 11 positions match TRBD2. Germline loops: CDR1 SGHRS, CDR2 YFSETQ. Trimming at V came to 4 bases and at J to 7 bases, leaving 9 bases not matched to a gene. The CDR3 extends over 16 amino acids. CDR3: CASSITSGSSGGELFF. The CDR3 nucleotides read TGCGCCAGCAGCATAACTAGCGGGAGTTCAGGCGGGGAGCTGTTTTTT.

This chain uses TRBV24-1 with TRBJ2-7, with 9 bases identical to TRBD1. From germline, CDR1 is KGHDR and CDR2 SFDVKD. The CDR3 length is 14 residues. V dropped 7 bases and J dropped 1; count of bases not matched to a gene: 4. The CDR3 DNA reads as TGTGCCACCAGCGGGACAGGGACGTCCTACGAGCAGTACTTC. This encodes CATSGTGTSYEQYF.

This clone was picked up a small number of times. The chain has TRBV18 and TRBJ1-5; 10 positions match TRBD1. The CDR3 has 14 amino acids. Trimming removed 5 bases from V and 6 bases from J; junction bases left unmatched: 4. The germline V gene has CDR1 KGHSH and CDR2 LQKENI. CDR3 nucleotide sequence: TGTGCCAGCTCAGCGGGACAGGGGAGTCAGCCCCAGCATTTT. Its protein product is CASSAGQGSQPQHF.

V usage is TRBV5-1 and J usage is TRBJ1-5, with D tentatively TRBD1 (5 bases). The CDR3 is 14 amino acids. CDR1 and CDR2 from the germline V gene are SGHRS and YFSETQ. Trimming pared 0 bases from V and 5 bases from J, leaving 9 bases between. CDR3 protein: CASSLDQGHQPQHF. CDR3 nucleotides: TGCGCCAGCAGCTTGGACCAGGGTCATCAGCCCCAGCATTTT.

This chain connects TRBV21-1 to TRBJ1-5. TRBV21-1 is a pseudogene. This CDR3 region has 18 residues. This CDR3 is CASSKKDQLVYSNQPQHF. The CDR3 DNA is TGTGCCAGCAGCAAGAAAGATCAGCTAGTCTATAGCAATCAGCCCCAGCATTTT.

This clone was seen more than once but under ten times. The CDR3 DNA reads as TGTGCCAGCAGCTTAGTCCCCGGGACACATCAAGAGACCCAGTACTTC. Residues: CASSLVPGTHQETQYF. The chain uses TRBV7-2 and TRBJ2-5, with TRBD1 as a possible D gene (6 bases). Looked up from germline, CDR1 is SGHTA and CDR2 is FQGNSA. Deletions cut 1 base from V and 2 bases from J, with 14 bases between. This CDR3 comprises 16 residues.

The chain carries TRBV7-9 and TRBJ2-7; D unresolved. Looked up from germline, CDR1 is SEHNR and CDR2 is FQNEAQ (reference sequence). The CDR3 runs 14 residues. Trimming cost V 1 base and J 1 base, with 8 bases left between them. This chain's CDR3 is CASSLEAPSYEQYF. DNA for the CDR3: TGTGCCAGCAGCTTAGAAGCACCATCCTACGAGCAGTACTTC. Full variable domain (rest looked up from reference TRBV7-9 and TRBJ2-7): DTGVSQNPRHKITKRGQNVTFRCDPISEHNRLYWYRQTLGQGPEFLTYFQNEAQLEKSRLLSDRFSAERPKGSFSTLEIQRTEQGDSAMYLCASSLEAPSYEQYFGPGTRLTVT.

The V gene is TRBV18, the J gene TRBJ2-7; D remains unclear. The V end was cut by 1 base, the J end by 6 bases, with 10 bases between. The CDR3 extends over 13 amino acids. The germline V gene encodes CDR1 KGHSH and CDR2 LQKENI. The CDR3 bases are TGTGCCAGCTCACCACGGGTCCAGGCCGAGCAGTACTTC. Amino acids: CASSPRVQAEQYF.

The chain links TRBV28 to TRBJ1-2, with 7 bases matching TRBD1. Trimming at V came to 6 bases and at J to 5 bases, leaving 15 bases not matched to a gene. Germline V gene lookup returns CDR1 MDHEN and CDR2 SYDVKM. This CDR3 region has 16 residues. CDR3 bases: TGTGCCAGCAGAACCCTGACCAGTGCAGGGGGGTATGGCTACACCTTC. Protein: CASRTLTSAGGYGYTF.

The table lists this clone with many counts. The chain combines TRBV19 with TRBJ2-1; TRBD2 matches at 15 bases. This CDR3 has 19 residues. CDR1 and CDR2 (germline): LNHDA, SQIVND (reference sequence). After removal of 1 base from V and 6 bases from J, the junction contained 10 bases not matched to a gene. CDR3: CASSIVRGTSGRLGNEQFF. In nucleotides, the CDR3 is TGTGCCAGTAGTATAGTCCGGGGGACTAGCGGGAGGTTGGGCAATGAGCAGTTCTTC.

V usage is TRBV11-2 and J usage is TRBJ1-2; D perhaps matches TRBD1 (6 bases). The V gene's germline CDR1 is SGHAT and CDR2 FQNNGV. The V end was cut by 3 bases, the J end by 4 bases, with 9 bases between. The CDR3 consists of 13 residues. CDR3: CASSLGQSYGYTF. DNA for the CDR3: TGTGCCAGCAGCTTGGGACAAAGCTATGGCTACACCTTC.

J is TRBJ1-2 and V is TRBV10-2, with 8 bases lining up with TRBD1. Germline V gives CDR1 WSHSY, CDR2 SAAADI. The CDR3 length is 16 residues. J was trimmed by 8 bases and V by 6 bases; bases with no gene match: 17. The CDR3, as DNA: TGCGCCAGCAGATCCGGGACAGGCACACGCTCAGGGGGCTACACCTTC. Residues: CASRSGTGTRSGGYTF.

The CDR3 reads CASSFREGGGWTYEQYF. CDR3 DNA sequence: TGTGCCAGCAGTTTTCGCGAAGGGGGCGGGTGGACCTACGAGCAGTACTTC. The gene calls are TRBV27 and TRBJ2-7; TRBD1 agrees at 7 bases. The CDR3 length is 17 residues. Germline V gene data show CDR1 as MNHEY and CDR2 as SMNVEV (reference sequence). With 3 bases clipped from V and 2 bases from J, the junction kept 13 bases outside the gene matches.

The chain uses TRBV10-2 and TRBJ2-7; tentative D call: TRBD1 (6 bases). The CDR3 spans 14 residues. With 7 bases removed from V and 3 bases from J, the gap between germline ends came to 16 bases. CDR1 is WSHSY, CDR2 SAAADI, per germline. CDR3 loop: CASTREGGGYEQYF. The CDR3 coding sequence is TGCGCCAGCACCCGAGAAGGGGGTGGCTACGAGCAGTACTTC.

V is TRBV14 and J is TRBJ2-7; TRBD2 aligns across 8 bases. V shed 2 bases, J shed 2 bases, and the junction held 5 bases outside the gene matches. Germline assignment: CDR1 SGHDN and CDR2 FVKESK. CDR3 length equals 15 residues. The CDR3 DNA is TGTGCCAGCAGCCAACTACAGGGACTAGCCTACGAGCAGTACTTC. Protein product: CASSQLQGLAYEQYF.

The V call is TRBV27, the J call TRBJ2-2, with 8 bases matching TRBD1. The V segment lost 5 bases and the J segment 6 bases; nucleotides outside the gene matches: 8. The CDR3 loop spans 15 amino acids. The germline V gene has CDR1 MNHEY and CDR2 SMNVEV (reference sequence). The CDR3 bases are TGTGCCAGCAGTAGTCGGACAGGGCACCCCGGGGAGCTGTTTTTT. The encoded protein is CASSSRTGHPGELFF.

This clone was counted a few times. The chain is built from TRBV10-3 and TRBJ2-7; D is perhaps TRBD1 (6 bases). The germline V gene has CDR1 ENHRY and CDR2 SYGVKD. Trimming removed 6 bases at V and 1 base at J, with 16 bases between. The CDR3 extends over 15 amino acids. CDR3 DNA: TGTGCCATCAGACCACAGGGTCCGGATTCCTACGAGCAGTACTTC. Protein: CAIRPQGPDSYEQYF.

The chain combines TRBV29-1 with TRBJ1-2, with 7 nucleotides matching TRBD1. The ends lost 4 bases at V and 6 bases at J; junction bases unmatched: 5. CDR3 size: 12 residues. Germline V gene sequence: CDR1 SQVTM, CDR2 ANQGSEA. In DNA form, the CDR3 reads TGCAGCGTTGGGGACAGTCAGAATGGCTACACCTTC. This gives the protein CSVGDSQNGYTF.

The CDR3, as DNA: TGTGGGGTAGGAACTACGGGGGAGCAGTACTTC. It specifies CGVGTTGEQYF. The V gene is TRBV19, the J gene TRBJ2-7, with D possibly being TRBD2 (5 bases). The CDR3 totals 11 residues. Germline assignment: CDR1 LNHDA and CDR2 SQIVND (reference sequence). The full variable domain, rest sourced from reference TRBV19 and TRBJ2-7, is DGGITQSPKYLFRKEGQNVTLSCEQNLNHDAMYWYRQDPGQGLRLIYYSQIVNDFQKGDIAEGYSVSREKKESFPLTVTSAQKNPTAFYLCGVGTTGEQYFGPGTRLTVT.

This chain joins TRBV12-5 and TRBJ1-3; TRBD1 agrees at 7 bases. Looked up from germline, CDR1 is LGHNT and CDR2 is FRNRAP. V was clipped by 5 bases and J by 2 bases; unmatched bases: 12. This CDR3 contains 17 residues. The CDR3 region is CASGRPSGGIAGNTIYF. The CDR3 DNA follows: TGTGCTAGTGGTCGCCCTTCAGGGGGTATAGCTGGAAACACCATATATTTT.

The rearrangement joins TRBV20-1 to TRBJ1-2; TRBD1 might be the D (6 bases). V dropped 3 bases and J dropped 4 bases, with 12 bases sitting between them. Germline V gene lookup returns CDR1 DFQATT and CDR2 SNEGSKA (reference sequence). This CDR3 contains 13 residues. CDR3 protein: CSASGDTSYGYTF. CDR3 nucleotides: TGCAGTGCTAGTGGGGACACCAGCTATGGCTACACCTTC.

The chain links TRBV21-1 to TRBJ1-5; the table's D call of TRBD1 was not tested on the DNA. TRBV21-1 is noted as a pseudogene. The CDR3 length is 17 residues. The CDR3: CASSKALQGKDNQPQHF. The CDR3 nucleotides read TGTGCCAGCAGCAAAGCCTTGCAGGGCAAGGACAATCAGCCCCAGCATTTT.

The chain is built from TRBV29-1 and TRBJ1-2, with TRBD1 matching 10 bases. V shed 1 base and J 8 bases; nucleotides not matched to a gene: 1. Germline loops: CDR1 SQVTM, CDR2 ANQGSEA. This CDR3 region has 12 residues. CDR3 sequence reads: CSVEGTGGGYTF. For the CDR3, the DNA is TGCAGCGTTGAAGGGACAGGGGGAGGCTACACCTTC.

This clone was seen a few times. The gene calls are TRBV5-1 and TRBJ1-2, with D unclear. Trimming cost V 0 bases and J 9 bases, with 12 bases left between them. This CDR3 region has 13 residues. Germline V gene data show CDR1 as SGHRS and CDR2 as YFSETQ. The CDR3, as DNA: TGCGCCAGCAGCTTGGACACCCCCCATCGCTACACCTTC. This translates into CASSLDTPHRYTF.

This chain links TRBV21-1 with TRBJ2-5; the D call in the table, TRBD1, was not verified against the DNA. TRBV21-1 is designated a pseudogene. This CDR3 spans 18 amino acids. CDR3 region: CASSKATRRKGLQETQYF. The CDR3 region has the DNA TGTGCCAGCAGCAAAGCGACGAGGCGAAAGGGGCTACAAGAGACCCAGTACTTC.

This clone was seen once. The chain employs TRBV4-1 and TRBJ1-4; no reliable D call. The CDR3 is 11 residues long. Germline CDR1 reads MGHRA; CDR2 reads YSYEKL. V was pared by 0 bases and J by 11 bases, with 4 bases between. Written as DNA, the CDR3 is TGCGCCAGCAGCCAAGAACGGAAACTGTTTTTT. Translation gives CASSQERKLFF.

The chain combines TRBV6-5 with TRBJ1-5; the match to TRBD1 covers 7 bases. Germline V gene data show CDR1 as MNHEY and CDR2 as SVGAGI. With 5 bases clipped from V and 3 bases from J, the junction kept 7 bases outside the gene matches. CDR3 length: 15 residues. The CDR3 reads CASSTYRGLNQPQHF. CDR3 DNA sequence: TGTGCCAGCAGTACGTACAGGGGCCTCAATCAGCCCCAGCATTTT.

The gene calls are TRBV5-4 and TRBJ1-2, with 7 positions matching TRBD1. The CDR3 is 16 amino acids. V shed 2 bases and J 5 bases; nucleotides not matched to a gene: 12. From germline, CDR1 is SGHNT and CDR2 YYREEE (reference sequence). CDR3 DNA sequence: TGTGCCAGCAGCTTAAGGACGGGACAGAAACTTTATGGCTACACCTTC. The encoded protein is CASSLRTGQKLYGYTF. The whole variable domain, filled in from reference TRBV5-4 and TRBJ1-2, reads ETGVTQSPTHLIKTRGQQVTLRCSSQSGHNTVSWYQQALGQGPQFIFQYYREEENGRGNFPPRFSGLQFPNYSSELNVNALELDDSALYLCASSLRTGQKLYGYTFGSGTRLTVV.